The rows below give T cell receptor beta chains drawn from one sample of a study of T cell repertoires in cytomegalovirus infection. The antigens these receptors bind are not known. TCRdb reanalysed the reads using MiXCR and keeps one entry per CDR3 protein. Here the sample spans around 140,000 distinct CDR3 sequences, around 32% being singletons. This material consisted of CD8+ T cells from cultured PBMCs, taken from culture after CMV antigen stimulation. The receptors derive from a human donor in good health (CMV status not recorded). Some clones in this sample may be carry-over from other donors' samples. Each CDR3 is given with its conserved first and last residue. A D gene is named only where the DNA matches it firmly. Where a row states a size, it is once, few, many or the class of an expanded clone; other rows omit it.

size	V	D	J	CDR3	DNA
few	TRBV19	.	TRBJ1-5	CASKLGRIFNQPQHF	TGTGCCAGTAAGCTTGGCAGAATTTTCAATCAGCCCCAGCATTTT
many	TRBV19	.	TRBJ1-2	CASSLGGTKATYGYTF	TGTGCCAGTAGCCTCGGGGGGACGAAGGCCACCTATGGCTACACCTTC
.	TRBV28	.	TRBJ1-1	CASSLDSSPEAFF	TGTGCCAGCAGTTTAGACAGTTCACCTGAAGCTTTCTTT
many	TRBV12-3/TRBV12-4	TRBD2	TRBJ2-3	CASSLSGGSDTQYF	TGTGCCAGCAGTTTGAGCGGGGGCTCAGATACGCAGTATTTT
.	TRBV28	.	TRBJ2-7	CASSSLRGEQYF	TGTGCCAGCAGTAGCCTCAGGGGTGAGCAGTACTTC
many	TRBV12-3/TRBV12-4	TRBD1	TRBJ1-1	CASSLGTGGDF	TGTGCCAGCAGTTTAGGGACAGGAGGCGACTTT
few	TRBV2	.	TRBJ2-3	CASSENSSKDTQYF	TGTGCCAGCAGTGAGAACAGCTCCAAAGATACGCAGTATTTT
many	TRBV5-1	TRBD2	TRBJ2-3	CASSLGVPTSGDTDTQYF	TGCGCCAGCAGCTTGGGGGTCCCGACTAGCGGGGACACAGATACGCAGTATTTT
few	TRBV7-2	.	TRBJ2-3	CASQPFRGGTDTQYF	TGTGCCAGTCAGCCATTCAGGGGAGGCACAGATACGCAGTATTTT
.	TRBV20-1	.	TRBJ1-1	CSARIYSYTEAFF	TGCAGTGCTCGAATATACAGTTACACTGAAGCTTTCTTT
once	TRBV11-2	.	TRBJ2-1	CASSSTSRGYNEQFF	TGTGCCAGCAGCTCCACTAGCAGGGGCTACAATGAGCAGTTCTTC
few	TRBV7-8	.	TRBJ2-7	CASSLPGANEQYF	TGTGCCAGCAGCTTACCAGGGGCGAACGAGCAGTACTTC
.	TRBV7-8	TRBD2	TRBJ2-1	CASSLEGKERDDNEQFF	TGTGCCAGCAGCTTAGAGGGAAAGGAGCGGGATGACAATGAGCAGTTCTTC
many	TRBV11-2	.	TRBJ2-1	CASSLWVTADYNEQFF	TGTGCCAGCAGCTTATGGGTCACAGCGGACTACAATGAGCAGTTCTTC
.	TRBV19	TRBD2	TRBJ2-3	CASSIPLAGGKDTQYF	TGTGCCAGTAGTATACCCCTAGCGGGGGGGAAAGATACGCAGTATTTT
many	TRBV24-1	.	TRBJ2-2	CATSIDTGELFF	TGTGCCACCAGTATAGACACCGGGGAGCTGTTTTTT
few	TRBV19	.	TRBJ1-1	CASGYRNTEAFF	TGTGCCTCCGGGTATCGGAACACTGAAGCTTTCTTT
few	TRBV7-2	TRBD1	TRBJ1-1	CASSPLPKTGPLAFF	TGTGCCAGCAGCCCCCTGCCAAAGACAGGGCCGTTAGCTTTCTTT
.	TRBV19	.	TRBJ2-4	CATSMGAKNIQYF	TGTGCCACCTCGATGGGGGCCAAAAACATTCAGTACTTC
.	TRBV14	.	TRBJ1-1	CASSPVGGFATEAFF	TGTGCCAGCAGCCCTGTAGGGGGATTCGCCACTGAAGCTTTCTTT
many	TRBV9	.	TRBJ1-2	CASSVIGQPYGYTF	TGTGCCAGCAGCGTAATTGGACAGCCCTATGGCTACACCTTC
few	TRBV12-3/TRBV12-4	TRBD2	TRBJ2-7	CASSPSGGTYEQYF	TGTGCCAGCAGCCCTTCGGGAGGAACCTACGAGCAGTACTTC
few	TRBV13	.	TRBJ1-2	CASSLSGVAEDGYTF	TGTGCCAGCAGCCTCTCAGGGGTAGCGGAGGATGGCTACACCTTC
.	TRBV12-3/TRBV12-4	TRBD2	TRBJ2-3	CASSSPGREDTQYF	TGTGCCAGCAGTTCCCCGGGGAGGGAAGATACGCAGTATTTT
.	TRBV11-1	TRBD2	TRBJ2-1	CASSLMAGGGYNEQFF	TGTGCCAGCAGCCTAATGGCGGGGGGCGGCTACAATGAGCAGTTCTTC